This passage covers 8 T cell receptor beta chains from one sample sequenced in a study of cytomegalovirus exposure and HLA in healthy donors. With 60 Vbeta and 13 Jbeta primers, the PCR was carried out. The repertoire was sequenced with immunoSEQ multiplex PCR; TCRdb's copy has only in-frame clones and lacks some. The sample has 150,000 or so clones, roughly 80% seen once; the top ten hold about 11%. The sample taken for sequencing was PBMCs. The receptor source for this set is a man aged 18 to 29 in good health and CMV-seropositive.

Only one count was recorded for this clone. Relative to the germline gene, one junction end is altered; a read error may explain this. The chain uses TRBV7-7 and TRBJ2-3; no clear D. CDR3 size: 13 residues. In germline, CDR1 is SSHAT, CDR2 FNYEAQ (reference sequence). CDR3 sequence: CASSLSITDTQYF. In nucleotides, the CDR3 is TGTGCTAGCAGCCTAAGTATAACAGATACGCAGTATTTT.

This chain joins TRBV2 and TRBJ2-7, with D possibly TRBD2 on 5 matching bases. V shed 6 bases and J shed 3 bases, with 15 bases lying between them. The germline V gene has CDR1 SNHLY and CDR2 FYNNEI. There are 14 residues in the CDR3. CDR3 amino acids: CASSPLGFGYEQYF. The CDR3 coding sequence is TGTGCCAGCAGCCCACTAGGGTTTGGCTACGAGCAGTACTTC. The full variable domain, completed using reference TRBV2 and TRBJ2-7, is EPEVTQTPSHQVTQMGQEVILRCVPISNHLYFYWYRQILGQKVEFLVSFYNNEISEKSEIFDDQFSVERPDGSNFTLKIRSTKLEDSAMYFCASSPLGFGYEQYFGPGTRLTVT.

The chain is built from TRBV28 and TRBJ1-5; 7 nucleotides match TRBD1. The V gene end was trimmed by 7 bases and the J gene end by 7 bases; junction bases not matched to a gene: 7. CDR1 and CDR2 from the germline V gene are MDHEN and SYDVKM. This CDR3 is built from 13 residues. CDR3 protein: CASTEGAVQPQHF. In nucleotides, the CDR3 is TGTGCCAGCACCGAGGGGGCGGTCCAGCCCCAGCATTTT. Together with reference TRBV28 and TRBJ1-5, the CDR3 gives the full variable domain: DVKVTQSSRYLVKRTGEKVFLECVQDMDHENMFWYRQDPGLGLRLIYFSYDVKMKEKGDIPEGYSVSREKKERFSLILESASTNQTSMYLCASTEGAVQPQHFGDGTRLSIL.

The rearrangement links TRBV4-1 to TRBJ1-1; D remains ambiguous. This CDR3 contains 14 residues. V was trimmed by 4 bases and J by 1 base, leaving 10 bases between them. Germline V gene lookup returns CDR1 MGHRA and CDR2 YSYEKL. For the CDR3, the DNA is TGCGCCAGCAGCCGATCCCCAGGGAACACTGAAGCTTTCTTT. It specifies CASSRSPGNTEAFF.

J is TRBJ2-1 and V is TRBV5-1; D is uncertain. Germline assignment: CDR1 SGHRS and CDR2 YFSETQ. V shed 1 base and J shed 7 bases, with 3 bases lying between them. The CDR3 is 11 residues long. The CDR3 DNA is TGCGCCAGCAGCTTGCAAAATGAGCAGTTCTTC. Translation gives CASSLQNEQFF.

The chain recombines TRBV7-9 with TRBJ1-2; a weak D match, TRBD1 (5 bases). Germline assignment: CDR1 SEHNR and CDR2 FQNEAQ (reference sequence). The CDR3 runs to 14 residues. V was cut by 5 bases and J by 1 base, with 11 bases left in between. CDR3 sequence (DNA): TGTGCCAGCAGCCCGGCAGGGATTAACTATGGCTACACCTTC. This translates into CASSPAGINYGYTF.

This clone was seen a single time. The rearrangement links TRBV7-2 to TRBJ2-3; 11 bases are a match to TRBD2. Germline CDR1 SGHTA, CDR2 FQGNSA. V shed 4 bases and J 5 bases; nucleotides not matched to a gene: 8. The CDR3 is 16 residues long. The CDR3 DNA is TGTGCCAGCAGCTCCTCACTAGCGGGAGCTGGAGATACGCAGTATTTT. Translated, it gives CASSSSLAGAGDTQYF.

The chain couples TRBV29-1 to TRBJ1-3, with 7 bases that match TRBD1. This CDR3 has 16 residues. Trimming cost V 8 bases and J 0 bases; bases outside gene matches: 13. Germline CDR1 SQVTM, CDR2 ANQGSEA. This CDR3 is CSIEQPQGTSGNTIYF. The CDR3 DNA reads TGCAGCATAGAGCAGCCACAGGGGACCTCTGGAAACACCATATATTTT.